These 19 T cell receptor beta chains came from one sample sequenced in a study of CD8 T cells in Susac syndrome. After extraction with the RNeasy kit, roughly 0.45 to 1 ug of the RNA was reverse transcribed using random hexamers. Using its own MiXCR run on the immunoSEQ multiplex PCR reads, TCRdb lists one record per CDR3 protein. The repertoire holds 300,000 to 350,000 distinct CDR3 sequences, under 95% seen once, with 0.065% in the top ten. Sequencing input: CD4+ T cells from PBMCs. Every receptor here comes from a human donor with multiple sclerosis.

The DNA of the CDR3 is TGTGCCAGCAGCAGTCCCGGGACAGGGTCAAGGGAGCAGTTCTTC. Translation: CASSSPGTGSREQFF. The chain employs TRBV11-3 and TRBJ2-1, with 9 bases aligning to TRBD1. Trimming removed 5 bases from V and 10 bases from J; junction bases left unmatched: 12. Germline CDR1 and CDR2: SGHNT and YENEEA. This CDR3 contains 15 residues.

The count of this clonotype is one. This CDR3 reads CASSFRSGSGNEQFF. In DNA, the CDR3 is TGTGCCAGCAGCTTCCGTAGCGGGAGCGGGAATGAGCAGTTCTTC. This sequence joins TRBV11-2 and TRBJ2-1; 9 positions agree with TRBD2. Germline CDR1 reads SGHAT; CDR2 reads FQNNGV. The V segment lost 3 bases and the J segment 7 bases; nucleotides outside the gene matches: 7. There are 15 residues in the CDR3.

V gene TRBV2 combines with J gene TRBJ2-7; D gene uncertain. Germline lookup yields CDR1 SNHLY and CDR2 FYNNEI. Trimming took 6 bases from V and 4 from J, leaving 7 bases between them. The CDR3 is made up of 11 amino acids. The CDR3 DNA reads as TGTGCCAGCAGAAAGCTTTACGAGCAGTACTTC. Translating gives CASRKLYEQYF. The whole variable domain, filled in from reference TRBV2 and TRBJ2-7, reads EPEVTQTPSHQVTQMGQEVILRCVPISNHLYFYWYRQILGQKVEFLVSFYNNEISEKSEIFDDQFSVERPDGSNFTLKIRSTKLEDSAMYFCASRKLYEQYFGPGTRLTVT.

This chain connects TRBV12-3 or TRBV12-4 to TRBJ2-1; D might be TRBD2 (6 bases). The V gene lost 3 bases and the J gene lost 0 bases, with 9 bases spanning the gap. This CDR3 comprises 15 residues. As DNA, the CDR3 is TGTGCCAGCAGTTTCGCCGGGAGCTCCTACAATGAGCAGTTCTTC. Translated: CASSFAGSSYNEQFF.

This rearrangement joins TRBV5-4 to TRBJ2-1; no definite D call. Germline V gives CDR1 SGHNT, CDR2 YYREEE (reference sequence). This CDR3 has 13 amino acids. Trimming pared 2 bases from V and 6 bases from J, leaving 9 bases between. The CDR3 reads CASSFRFGNEQFF. In DNA, the CDR3 is TGTGCCAGCAGCTTCCGATTTGGCAATGAGCAGTTCTTC.

The J gene is TRBJ2-5, the V gene TRBV2; maybe TRBD2 (5 bases). CDR3 length: 14 amino acids. V shed 8 bases and J shed 4 bases, with 17 bases lying between them. Per germline, CDR1 SNHLY and CDR2 FYNNEI. CDR3 in amino acids: CASLREIARETQYF. CDR3 bases: TGTGCCAGCCTCCGGGAAATAGCACGAGAGACCCAGTACTTC.

This clonotype was seen a few times. CDR3 sequence (DNA): TGTGCCAGCAGAGATACAGGATCCGGACCAGATACGCAGTATTTT. This translates into CASRDTGSGPDTQYF. The genes are TRBV6-1 and TRBJ2-3, with a tentative D call TRBD1 (5 bases). The CDR3 is 15 residues long. Germline V gives CDR1 MNHNS, CDR2 SASEGT. V gave up 6 bases and J gave up 4 bases, with 17 bases separating them.

V gene TRBV29-1 combines with J gene TRBJ2-3; 7 nucleotides agree with TRBD1. The V and J ends lost 4 bases and 4 bases, in that order; junction bases with no gene match: 8. The CDR3 spans 14 residues. CDR1 and CDR2 (germline): SQVTM, ANQGSEA. The CDR3 is CSVGDRVRPDTQYF. The CDR3 DNA sequence: TGCAGCGTTGGAGACAGGGTTAGACCAGATACGCAGTATTTT.

The V and J genes are TRBV3-1 and TRBJ1-2; perhaps TRBD1 as D (5 bases). The CDR3 loop spans 14 amino acids. Germline CDR1 LGHDT, CDR2 YNNKEL (reference sequence). Trimming cost V 8 bases and J 4 bases, with 17 bases left between them. In nucleotides, the CDR3 is TGTGCCAGCCGAAGGCAGGGCGGTTCCTATGGCTACACCTTC. The encoded protein is CASRRQGGSYGYTF.

The rearrangement joins TRBV27 to TRBJ1-5; the match to TRBD1 covers 9 bases. There are 16 residues in the CDR3. The ends lost 5 bases at V and 1 base at J; junction bases unmatched: 6. Germline assignment: CDR1 MNHEY and CDR2 SMNVEV (reference sequence). The CDR3 protein is CASSTGTGRSNQPQHF. CDR3 coding DNA: TGTGCCAGCAGTACTGGGACAGGGAGAAGCAATCAGCCCCAGCATTTT.

The chain has TRBV3-1 and TRBJ2-3, with 14 bases matching TRBD2. The CDR3 is made up of 15 amino acids. Germline V gene lookup returns CDR1 LGHDT and CDR2 YNNKEL (reference sequence). Unmatched junction bases numbered 3, after V lost 5 bases and J lost 5 bases. This chain's CDR3 is CASSLGTSGRDTQYF. CDR3 nucleotide sequence: TGTGCCAGCAGCTTGGGGACTAGCGGGAGAGATACGCAGTATTTT.

The CDR3 is CASSPEVGIRAEAFF. CDR3 DNA: TGTGCCAGCAGCCCAGAAGTGGGTATCAGGGCAGAAGCTTTCTTT. The chain combines TRBV3-1 with TRBJ1-1; D possibly corresponds to TRBD1 (5 bases). CDR3 length equals 15 residues. Trimming pared 4 bases from V and 8 bases from J, leaving 20 bases between. The germline V gene encodes CDR1 LGHDT and CDR2 YNNKEL (reference sequence).

This clonotype was recorded once. This sequence joins TRBV29-1 and TRBJ1-2; D gene ambiguous. The CDR3 runs 14 residues. In germline, CDR1 is SQVTM, CDR2 ANQGSEA. V was shortened by 4 bases and J by 8 bases, with 20 bases between the two germline ends. The CDR3 reads CSVVPGAIGQGYTF. Written as DNA, the CDR3 is TGCAGCGTTGTACCCGGCGCTATAGGTCAGGGCTACACCTTC.

For the CDR3, the DNA is TGTGCCAGCAGTTCTCGTCAGCAAGGGATTCTCAATCAGCCCCAGCATTTT. It translates to CASSSRQQGILNQPQHF. V gene TRBV27 combines with J gene TRBJ1-5; D call uncertain. Germline-derived CDR1 and CDR2 are MNHEY and SMNVEV (reference sequence). The V end lost 4 bases, the J end lost 3 bases, and 19 bases lay between the germline ends. The CDR3 sequence is 17 residues long.

The chain couples TRBV25-1 to TRBJ1-1; D remains ambiguous. The CDR3 extends over 15 amino acids. CDR1 is MGHDK and CDR2 is SYGVNS in the germline V gene. Trimming removed 1 base at V and 4 bases at J, with 13 bases between. CDR3 sequence reads: CASSELRDRGTEAFF. The CDR3 region has the DNA TGTGCCAGCAGTGAATTGCGAGATCGTGGCACTGAAGCTTTCTTT.

This clonotype was seen a single time. V and J are TRBV29-1 and TRBJ1-5; possibly TRBD1 for D (6 bases). The V and J ends lost 5 bases and 7 bases respectively, with 15 bases between them. Germline CDR1 and CDR2: SQVTM and ANQGSEA. The CDR3 is 13 residues long. The CDR3 protein is CSVQGSAGQPQHF. CDR3 in DNA: TGCAGCGTTCAGGGGTCTGCGGGCCAGCCCCAGCATTTT.

This chain connects TRBV29-1 to TRBJ2-1; no definite D call. CDR3 size: 13 residues. CDR1 is SQVTM and CDR2 is ANQGSEA in the germline V gene. V was shortened by 0 bases and J by 4 bases, with 7 bases between the two germline ends. For the CDR3, the DNA is TGCAGCGTTGAAGAGGTTTTGTACAATGAGCAGTTCTTC. The encoded protein is CSVEEVLYNEQFF.

This chain joins TRBV5-5 and TRBJ2-2, with D possibly matching TRBD1 (6 bases). The V gene's germline CDR1 is SGHKS and CDR2 YYEKEE (reference sequence). Trimming pared 5 bases from V and 6 bases from J, leaving 17 bases between. This CDR3 has 15 amino acids. The CDR3 spells CASSQGGMSAGELFF. CDR3 DNA sequence: TGTGCCAGCAGTCAAGGGGGTATGAGCGCCGGGGAGCTGTTTTTT.

J is TRBJ1-4 and V is TRBV18; a weak D match, TRBD1 (6 bases). This CDR3 region has 14 residues. Germline lookup yields CDR1 KGHSH and CDR2 LQKENI. V gave up 2 bases and J gave up 7 bases, with 11 bases separating them. CDR3 bases: TGTGCCAGCTCACCAGAGGAAGGGGGTGAAAAACTGTTTTTT. Its protein product is CASSPEEGGEKLFF.